These 10 T cell receptor gamma chains share one sample of origin, sequenced in a study of human gamma delta and Vdelta1 T cells. TCRdb reanalysed the PCR reads via CATT. Of more than 3,000 gamma-chain clones listed, approximately 15% are singletons. What these receptors recognize is not known. Sequenced input: Vdelta1 gamma-delta T cells from blood grown in culture (DOT cells). Receptors were obtained from a human donor in good health.

This clone is judged large. The rearrangement joins TRGV5 to TRGJ1 or TRGJ2. The germline V gene encodes CDR1 VINAFY and CDR2 YDVSNSKD. With V trimmed by 0 bases and J by 12 bases, 11 bases remained unmatched. The CDR3 contains 13 residues. The CDR3: CATWDRRARGKLF. DNA of the CDR3: TGTGCCACCTGGGACAGGCGAGCCCGGGGGAAACTCTTT.

The chain uses TRGV4 and TRGJP2. This CDR3 is 14 amino acids long. CDR1 and CDR2 from the germline V gene are EGSTGY and YDSYTSSV. The V and J ends lost 5 bases and 0 bases, in that order; junction bases with no gene match: 3. The CDR3, as DNA: TGTGCCACCTGGGGATATAGTAGTGATTGGATCAAGACGTTT. Protein: CATWGYSSDWIKTF.

This clone was recorded a few times. This clone may be a read error of a much larger clone one base away. The same CDR3 can be traced to other DNA sequences in this sample. The rearrangement links TRGV4 to TRGJ1 or TRGJ2. This CDR3 has 11 amino acids. Germline lookup yields CDR1 EGSTGY and CDR2 YDSYTSSV. With 3 bases clipped from V and 7 bases from J, the junction kept 3 bases outside the gene matches. The CDR3 region is CATWDSYKKLF. The CDR3 bases are TGTGCCACCTGGGATAGCTATAAGAAACTCTTT.

This chain uses TRGV2 with TRGJ1 or TRGJ2. The germline gives CDR1 EGSNGY, CDR2 YDSYNSKV. The CDR3 length is 16 residues. V shed 3 bases, J shed 4 bases, and the junction held 15 bases outside the gene matches. The CDR3 sequence is CATWDPSHFKYYKKLF. CDR3 in DNA: TGTGCCACCTGGGACCCCTCACACTTTAAATATTATAAGAAACTCTTT.

The chain links TRGV8 to TRGJ1 or TRGJ2. The CDR3 is made up of 14 amino acids. Germline V lookup: CDR1 VENAVY, CDR2 YDSYNSRV. The junction had 7 bases not matched to a gene; V was cut back by 1 base and J by 4 bases. CDR3 residues: CATWDRVRYYKKLF. The CDR3 coding sequence is TGTGCCACCTGGGATAGAGTAAGGTATTATAAGAAACTCTTT.

J is TRGJ1 or TRGJ2 and V is TRGV2. Germline V gene sequence: CDR1 EGSNGY, CDR2 YDSYNSKV. Trimming at V came to 5 bases and at J to 3 bases, leaving 10 bases not matched to a gene. The CDR3 consists of 14 residues. CDR3 bases: TGTGCCACCTGGGTAGCCCTCTTTTATTATAAGAAACTCTTT. Its protein is CATWVALFYYKKLF.

This clone appeared a few times. The V and J genes are TRGV5 and TRGJ1 or TRGJ2. V lost 2 bases to trimming and J lost 2 bases; unmatched junction nucleotides: 3. CDR1 and CDR2 from the germline V gene are VINAFY and YDVSNSKD. CDR3 size: 13 residues. CDR3: CATWDTDYYKKLF. CDR3 bases: TGTGCCACCTGGGACACTGATTATTATAAGAAACTCTTT.

The genes are TRGV3 and TRGJ1 or TRGJ2. Trimming took 1 base from V and 10 from J; bases not matched to a gene: 13. CDR3 length: 14 amino acids. CDR1 is VTNTFY and CDR2 is YDVSTARD in the germline V gene (reference sequence). In nucleotides, the CDR3 is TGTGCCACCTGGGACAGCCCAGATATTTGGAAGAAACTCTTT. It encodes CATWDSPDIWKKLF.

This clone was seen a few times. The V and J genes are TRGV5 and TRGJ1 or TRGJ2. The CDR3 consists of 11 residues. The trim removed 0 bases at V and 12 bases at J, leaving 5 bases unmatched. CDR1 and CDR2 from the germline V gene are VINAFY and YDVSNSKD. The CDR3 region has the DNA TGTGCCACCTGGGACAGGCACGGGAAACTCTTT. Translation gives CATWDRHGKLF.

About this clone: This may stem from a read error, because a much larger clone lies one nucleotide away. The chain combines TRGV5 with TRGJ1 or TRGJ2. CDR1 is VINAFY and CDR2 is YDVSNSKD in the germline V gene. This CDR3 has 10 residues. CDR3 loop: CTTWDFEKLF. For the CDR3, the DNA is TGTACCACCTGGGACTTTGAGAAACTCTTT.